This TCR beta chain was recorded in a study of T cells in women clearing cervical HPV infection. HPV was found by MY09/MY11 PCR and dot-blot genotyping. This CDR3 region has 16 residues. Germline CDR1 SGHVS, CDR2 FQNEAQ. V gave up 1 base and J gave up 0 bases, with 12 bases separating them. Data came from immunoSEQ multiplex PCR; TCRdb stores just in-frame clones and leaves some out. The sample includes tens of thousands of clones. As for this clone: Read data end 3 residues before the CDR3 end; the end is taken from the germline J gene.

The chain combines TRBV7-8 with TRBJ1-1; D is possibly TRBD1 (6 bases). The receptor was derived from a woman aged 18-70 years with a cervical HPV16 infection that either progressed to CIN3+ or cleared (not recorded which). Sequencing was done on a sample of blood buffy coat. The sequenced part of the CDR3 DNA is TGTGCCAGCAGCTTAGTCACAGGGCATATGAACACTGAA. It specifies CASSLVTGHMNTE. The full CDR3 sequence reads CASSLVTGHMNTEAFF.